This is a list of T cell receptor beta chains from one sample in a study of OX40 agonist ivuxolimab in advanced cancers. Produced via immunoSEQ multiplex PCR; TCRdb's table is partial and in-frame only. The sample carries 50,000 to 75,000 clones, 84% recorded once. The sample here was CD4+ or CD8+ T cells sorted from blood, taken in a trial of the OX40 agonist ivuxolimab. The receptors come from an adult with an advanced solid tumor such as melanoma, head and neck, liver or kidney cancer. Both conserved end residues are part of each CDR3. D genes are given only for firm matches. Clone sizes are given selectively: once, few, many, or a class where the clone is expanded.

-	TRBV5-1	TRBJ2-7	-	CASSSPAGQATYEQYF	TGCGCCAGCAGCAGCCCAGCGGGACAGGCAACCTACGAGCAGTACTTC
-	TRBV6-5	TRBJ2-4	-	CASSAIAKNIQYF	TGTGCCAGCAGTGCGATAGCCAAAAACATTCAGTACTTC
-	TRBV11-2	TRBJ2-5	-	CASSLRGITQETQYF	TGTGCCAGCAGCCTAAGAGGAATAACCCAAGAGACCCAGTACTTC
-	TRBV7-9	TRBJ1-1	TRBD1	CASSSGTGGRSEAFF	TGTGCCAGCAGCTCCGGGACAGGGGGCCGTTCTGAAGCTTTCTTT
-	TRBV7-6	TRBJ2-2	TRBD2	CASSLGAGGPGTGELFF	TGTGCCAGCAGCTTAGGAGCGGGAGGGCCCGGAACCGGGGAGCTGTTTTTT
-	TRBV29-1	TRBJ1-1	-	CSVEIWNTEAFF	TGCAGCGTTGAAATTTGGAACACTGAAGCTTTCTTT
-	TRBV6-5	TRBJ2-3	-	CASSYELGEDTQYF	TGTGCCAGCAGTTACGAGCTCGGGGAAGATACGCAGTATTTT
once	TRBV14	TRBJ2-2	-	CASSQGGARAGELFF	TGTGCCAGCAGCCAAGGGGGCGCTAGGGCCGGGGAGCTGTTTTTT
-	TRBV2	TRBJ2-7	-	CASSATYEQYF	TGTGCCAGCAGCGCCACCTACGAGCAGTACTTC
-	TRBV6-1	TRBJ1-2	TRBD1	CASSPRTGGFYGYTF	TGTGCCAGCAGTCCACGGACAGGGGGATTTTATGGCTACACCTTC
-	TRBV19	TRBJ1-6	-	CASKQGLSSYNSPLHF	TGTGCCAGTAAACAGGGACTGAGCTCCTATAATTCACCCCTCCACTTT
-	TRBV28	TRBJ1-1	TRBD1	CASSLTQGATEAFF	TGTGCCAGCAGTTTAACGCAGGGGGCCACTGAAGCTTTCTTT
-	TRBV7-9	TRBJ2-1	-	CASSWAFSYNEQFF	TGTGCCAGCAGCTGGGCCTTTTCCTACAATGAGCAGTTCTTC
once	TRBV7-9	TRBJ1-3	TRBD1	CATLGQMENTIYF	TGTGCCACCCTGGGACAGATGGAAAACACCATATATTTT
-	TRBV7-3	TRBJ2-3	TRBD2	CASSLARASGRVDTQYF	TGTGCCAGCAGCTTGGCCCGGGCTAGCGGGAGGGTGGATACGCAGTATTTT
-	TRBV9	TRBJ1-5	TRBD1	CASSRDSVNQPQHF	TGTGCCAGCAGTCGGGACAGTGTGAATCAGCCCCAGCATTTT